This T cell receptor (beta chain) was recovered during a study of blood T cell repertoires in COVID-19. Study context: Donors in the United States, Italy and Spain gave samples during acute or convalescent COVID-19. Sample material is recorded as cDNA or gDNA derived from T cells, B-cell-depleted T cells, or PBMCs.

Under the authors' procedure: Estimation of nucleated cell counts relied on the amplification of reference gene primers. Clones were read by immunoSEQ multiplex PCR, and TCRdb kept only the in-frame ones, dropping some. The V and J calls and clone size come from that table; D and trimming were worked out from the DNA. Among about 66,000 clones listed, around 90% were seen once. In its sample, this clone was seen once. The CDR3 covers 15 residues. The V gene's germline CDR1 is LGHNA and CDR2 YNFKEQ. Trimming cost V 0 bases and J 10 bases, with 13 bases left between them. The rearrangement uses TRBV4-2 and TRBJ1-6; D perhaps matches TRBD1 (5 bases). The sequenced material came from peripheral blood. This receptor was identified in a human donor in a cohort sampled during active COVID-19. CDR3 residues: CASSQDRSGRSPLHF. The CDR3 bases are TGTGCCAGCAGCCAAGATCGGTCAGGGCGCTCACCCCTCCACTTT.